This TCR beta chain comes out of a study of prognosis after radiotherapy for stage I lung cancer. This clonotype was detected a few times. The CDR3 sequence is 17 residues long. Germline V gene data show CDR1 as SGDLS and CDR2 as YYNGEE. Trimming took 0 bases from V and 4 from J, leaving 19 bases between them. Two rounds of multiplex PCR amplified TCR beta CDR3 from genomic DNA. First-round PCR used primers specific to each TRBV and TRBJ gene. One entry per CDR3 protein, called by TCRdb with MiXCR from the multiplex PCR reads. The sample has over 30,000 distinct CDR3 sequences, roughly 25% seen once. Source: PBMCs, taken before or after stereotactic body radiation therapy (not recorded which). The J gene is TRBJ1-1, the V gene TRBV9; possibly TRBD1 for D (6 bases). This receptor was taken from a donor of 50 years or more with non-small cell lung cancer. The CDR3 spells CASSVGEGGGRLTEAFF. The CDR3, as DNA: TGTGCCAGCAGCGTAGGGGAGGGGGGGGGGAGACTCACTGAAGCTTTCTTT.